This T cell receptor beta chain was recovered during a study of T cell responses to AZD1222 COVID-19 vaccine. With respect to this clone: Antigen specificity is unknown.

Germline-derived CDR1 and CDR2 are SGHNT and YYREEE (reference sequence). The V end was cut by 0 bases, the J end by 5 bases, with 14 bases between. This CDR3 has 15 residues. TCRdb's copy holds only in-frame clones and misses some; the assay was immunoSEQ multiplex PCR. The data hold some 170,000 clones, with just over 90% observed a single time. Findings and caveats of the study: Most donors were white British and more were female, and clonal diversity was possibly underestimated. Researchers report vaccine-associated CD4 TCRs spanning spike, with dominance at 160-218 and 743-854.

V and J are TRBV5-4 and TRBJ2-5, with D possibly being TRBD2 (5 bases). This sequence was found in an adult in good health. The sequencing here drew on peripheral blood, taken on day 0 of AZD1222 vaccination. CDR3 protein: CASSLAASSQETQYF. The CDR3 nucleotides read TGTGCCAGCAGCTTGGCCGCTAGCAGCCAGGAGACCCAGTACTTC.